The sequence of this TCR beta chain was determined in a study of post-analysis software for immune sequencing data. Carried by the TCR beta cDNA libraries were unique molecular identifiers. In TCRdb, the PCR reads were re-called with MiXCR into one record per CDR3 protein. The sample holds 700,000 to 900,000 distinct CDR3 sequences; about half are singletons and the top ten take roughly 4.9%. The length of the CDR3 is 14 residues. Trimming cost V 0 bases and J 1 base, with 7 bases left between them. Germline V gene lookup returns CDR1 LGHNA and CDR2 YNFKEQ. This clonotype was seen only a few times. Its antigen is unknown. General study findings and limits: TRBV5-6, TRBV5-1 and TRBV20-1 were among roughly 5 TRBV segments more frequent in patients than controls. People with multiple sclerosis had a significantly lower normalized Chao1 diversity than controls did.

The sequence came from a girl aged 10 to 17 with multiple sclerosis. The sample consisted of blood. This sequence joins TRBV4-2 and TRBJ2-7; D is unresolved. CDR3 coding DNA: TGTGCCAGCAGCCAAGATCTAAGGTCCTACGAGCAGTACTTC. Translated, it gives CASSQDLRSYEQYF.